The source of this T cell receptor beta chain is a study of blood T cell repertoires in COVID-19 (dated by TCRdb to the early 2020s). For the wider study: The collaborator samples originated in the United States, Italy and Spain and spanned the acute and convalescent phases of COVID-19. The material from the prospective study consisted of cDNA or gDNA derived from T cells, B-cell-depleted T cells, or PBMCs. The dataset comprised deeply sampled blood TCRbeta repertoires from subjects exposed to, actively infected with, or recovered from COVID-19. The repertoires were released in a freely available public database intended as a resource for research on the immune response to SARS-CoV-2. Samples came from the ongoing ImmuneRACE study (first 160 participants) plus 1,254 subjects from 6 global collaborators. Nearly every sample came with metadata listing a de-identified subject ID, COVID-19 status, age in years and sex. Where available, HLA class I and class II types were taken from metadata supplied by the sample provider and were not determined by assay-based typing.

Each collaborating institution followed its own protocols to collect whole blood in K2EDTA tubes. Collaborator samples were shipped for TCRbeta analysis as frozen whole blood, isolated PBMCs, or DNA extracted from either sample type. The CDR3 numbers 16 residues from cysteine through phenylalanine. Here the CDR3 DNA is all that survives: 48 bases in frame from base 1. CDR1 and CDR2 (MNHEY, SVGEGT) derive from the germline V gene. V is reduced by 6 bases and J by 1 base, leaving a spacing of 13 bases between them. Results and caveats for the whole study, not just this receptor: How much clinical and demographic metadata was included differed by source and by participant, and the metadata was provided uncurated.

The immunoSEQ Assay, a bias-controlled multiplex PCR, was used to amplify TCRbeta CDR3 regions from genomic DNA. Under the source paper's analysis protocol: The number of nucleated cells in each sample was estimated by amplification of reference gene primers within the assay. To quantify the absolute abundance of each unique TCRbeta CDR3 rearrangement, sequence reads were collapsed and filtered. Productive Simpson clonality was computed per sample as the square root of Simpson's diversity index over productive rearrangements. TCRdb limited this immuneACCESS table to in-frame rearrangements with V and J called. A share of clones is missing; checked studies link under half to unresolved V genes, and the rest is unexplained. V and J calls and clone size are as listed in that table; D and trimming were resolved from the DNA. This sample lists 300,000 to 450,000 clones; around 85% were detected once. Approximately 3.6% of the sample goes to the ten largest clones.

Remarks on this clone: This receptor's antigen is unknown. Qualities for individual bases were not recorded, and no much larger clone is one base off.

The TCR sequence derives from a woman aged 18 to 35 with acute or convalescent COVID-19. The sequence joins TRBV6-2 or TRBV6-3 to TRBJ2-6; the D gene lacks a confident call. Sequences were obtained from peripheral blood. The CDR3 sequence is CASSRSSGSGANVLTF. The DNA reads TGTGCCAGCAGCCGTAGCTCGGGTTCTGGGGCCAACGTCCTGACTTTC.